This TCR beta chain was sequenced during a study of T-cell memory formation after mild COVID-19 (dated by TCRdb to the early 2020s). Broadly, across the study: TCR sequence clusters from the two donors were largely donor specific. Longitudinal TCRalpha and TCRbeta repertoire sequencing tracked T-cell clones expanding and contracting after mild COVID-19 in a couple of donors. Two young, previously healthy adult volunteers, one female and one male, were included in the cohort.

Sequencing used an Illumina NovaSeq 6000. TCRalpha and TCRbeta cDNA libraries were constructed by 5'RACE with constant-segment primers, with sample barcodes and unique molecular identifiers being introduced. RNA was extracted from every sample with Trizol reagent. Amplification of the libraries took two PCR steps, and the second step added a second sample barcode plus Illumina TruSeq adapters. Sequencing of the libraries was done on an Illumina NovaSeq, producing 2 x 150 bp paired-end reads. On the authors' methods: Demultiplexing of reads and collapsing into UMI-guided consensus sequences were performed with migec v1.2.7. Using mixcr v2.1.11, the UMI consensuses were aligned to TRA and TRB V and J templates and assembled into clonotypes. Clonotypes were classified as expanded or contracted when called significant by both edgeR and NoisET, with noise models trained on biological replicates. For edgeR calls, the thresholds were a false discovery rate-adjusted p below 0.01 and a log2 fold-change of 1. As an exploratory analysis of dynamics, max-normalized trajectories of the 1000 most abundant clonotypes were examined by PCA with hierarchical clustering. Each responding clone was given a CD4 or CD8 phenotype based on the CD4+ and CD8+ repertoires, which had been sequenced separately. TCRdb cleaned the public reads at Q25 with fastp, built clones with MiXCR and kept in-frame beta chains. Rows merge per CDR3 protein into single entries with the most common DNA and genes. Clone size and V and J calls follow TCRdb, not the original study. For this sample the table gives approximately 400,000 distinct CDR3 sequences, of which more than 15% were detected only once. Of the sample, around a fifth is held by the ten largest clones.

Ficoll-Paque density gradient centrifugation was used to isolate PBMCs. Findings and caveats that apply to the study as a whole: Some responding clones were found in pre-infection memory, which suggests that pre-existing cross-reactive memory T cells took part in the SARS-CoV-2 response. Only two mild cases were covered by the study, and larger cohorts that include severe cases with pre-infection samples were considered necessary. Contracting CD4+ clones turned up mainly in the CM and EM memory subsets, whereas EMRA was where CD8+ clones were enriched. SARS-CoV-2 specificity of the second-wave clones peaking on day 37 was not confirmed. Balanced CD4/CD8 phenotypes were observed for clones contracting from day 15 to 85, whereas a bias towards CD4+ was observed for a second wave of clones expanding from day 15 to 37.

For this clonotype: Its antigen is currently not known. Base qualities are not provided; no much larger clone lies one nucleotide away.

The sequenced material came from PBMCs or a T cell subset sorted from them (not recorded which). The sequence was collected from a man aged 18-30 years who had mild COVID-19 (a few samples of this study predate the infection). The sample titles of this study are shuffled in the database, so cell type and time point are left out; the donor was told from shared clones.

CDR3 reads: CASSRTWGNEQFF. The sequenced DNA: TGTGCCAGCAGCCGGACTTGGGGCAATGAGCAGTTCTTC. The rearrangement combines TRBV7-2 with TRBJ2-1; possibly the D gene is TRBD2, per 5 matching bases. Inclusive of the bounding cysteine and phenylalanine, the CDR3 is 13 residues long. The CDR3 DNA has 39 bases and is translated from base 1. Per the germline V gene, SGHTA is the CDR1 and FQGNSA is the CDR2. V and J are truncated by 5 bases and 6 bases respectively, leaving an intervening sequence of 11 bases.